This T cell receptor beta chain emerged from a study of cytomegalovirus exposure and HLA in healthy donors. Regarding the study as a whole: In a later analysis, HLA-associated beta chains showed higher expansion and lower generation probabilities than comparable chains. A later analysis found TCR association rates differed by HLA locus, highest for DRB1 and lowest for HLA-C. It was confirmed in vitro that a few of the CMV-associated chains were specific for CMV antigens.

In its sample, this clone was seen once. Its antigen is undetermined. The PCR ran on 60 Vbeta and 13 Jbeta primers. Libraries were prepared by immunoSEQ multiplex PCR; TCRdb keeps only in-frame clonotypes and omits some of them. The table includes 200,000 to 250,000 clones, roughly four fifths detected once. Healthy people donating bone marrow made up the donors. Germline V gene sequence: CDR1 SGHNT, CDR2 YENEEA. The CDR3 is 16 amino acids. Trimming cost V 1 base and J 0 bases, with 10 bases left between them. The chain joins TRBV11-3 to TRBJ1-3; D is perhaps TRBD1 (5 bases). The sequenced sample was PBMCs. The sequence was collected from a woman aged 40-49 years in good health and CMV-seronegative. The CDR3 DNA reads TGTGCCAGCAGCTTAGTAGGGGCCAGCTCTGGAAACACCATATATTTT. Translation gives CASSLVGASSGNTIYF.